A single TCR beta chain is shown here with its context. Authors' data handling: Amplified reference gene primers provided the basis for estimating nucleated cell counts. Clones were read by immunoSEQ multiplex PCR, and TCRdb kept only the in-frame ones, dropping some. V, J and clone size are taken as reported in that table, and D and trimming were inferred from the DNA itself. The profile covers some 200,000 clones, with 84% appearing a single time and around 13% taken by the ten largest. The sample is drawn from a study of blood T cell repertoires in COVID-19. Across the whole study: The United States, Italy and Spain provided the acute and convalescent COVID-19 samples. T cells, B-cell-depleted T cells, or PBMCs supplied cDNA or gDNA.

Germline V gene lookup returns CDR1 SGHVS and CDR2 FNYEAQ. This CDR3 has 15 amino acids. The germline V and J ends were trimmed by 3 bases and 5 bases, with 17 bases remaining between them. This chain links TRBV7-6 with TRBJ2-7; D may be TRBD1 (5 bases). This TCR came from a woman aged 70 to 79 with COVID-19, enrolled during active disease. Sequencing used peripheral blood. CDR3: CASSFSGREANEQYF. The CDR3 region has the DNA TGTGCCAGCAGCTTCTCCGGCAGGGAAGCGAACGAGCAGTACTTC.